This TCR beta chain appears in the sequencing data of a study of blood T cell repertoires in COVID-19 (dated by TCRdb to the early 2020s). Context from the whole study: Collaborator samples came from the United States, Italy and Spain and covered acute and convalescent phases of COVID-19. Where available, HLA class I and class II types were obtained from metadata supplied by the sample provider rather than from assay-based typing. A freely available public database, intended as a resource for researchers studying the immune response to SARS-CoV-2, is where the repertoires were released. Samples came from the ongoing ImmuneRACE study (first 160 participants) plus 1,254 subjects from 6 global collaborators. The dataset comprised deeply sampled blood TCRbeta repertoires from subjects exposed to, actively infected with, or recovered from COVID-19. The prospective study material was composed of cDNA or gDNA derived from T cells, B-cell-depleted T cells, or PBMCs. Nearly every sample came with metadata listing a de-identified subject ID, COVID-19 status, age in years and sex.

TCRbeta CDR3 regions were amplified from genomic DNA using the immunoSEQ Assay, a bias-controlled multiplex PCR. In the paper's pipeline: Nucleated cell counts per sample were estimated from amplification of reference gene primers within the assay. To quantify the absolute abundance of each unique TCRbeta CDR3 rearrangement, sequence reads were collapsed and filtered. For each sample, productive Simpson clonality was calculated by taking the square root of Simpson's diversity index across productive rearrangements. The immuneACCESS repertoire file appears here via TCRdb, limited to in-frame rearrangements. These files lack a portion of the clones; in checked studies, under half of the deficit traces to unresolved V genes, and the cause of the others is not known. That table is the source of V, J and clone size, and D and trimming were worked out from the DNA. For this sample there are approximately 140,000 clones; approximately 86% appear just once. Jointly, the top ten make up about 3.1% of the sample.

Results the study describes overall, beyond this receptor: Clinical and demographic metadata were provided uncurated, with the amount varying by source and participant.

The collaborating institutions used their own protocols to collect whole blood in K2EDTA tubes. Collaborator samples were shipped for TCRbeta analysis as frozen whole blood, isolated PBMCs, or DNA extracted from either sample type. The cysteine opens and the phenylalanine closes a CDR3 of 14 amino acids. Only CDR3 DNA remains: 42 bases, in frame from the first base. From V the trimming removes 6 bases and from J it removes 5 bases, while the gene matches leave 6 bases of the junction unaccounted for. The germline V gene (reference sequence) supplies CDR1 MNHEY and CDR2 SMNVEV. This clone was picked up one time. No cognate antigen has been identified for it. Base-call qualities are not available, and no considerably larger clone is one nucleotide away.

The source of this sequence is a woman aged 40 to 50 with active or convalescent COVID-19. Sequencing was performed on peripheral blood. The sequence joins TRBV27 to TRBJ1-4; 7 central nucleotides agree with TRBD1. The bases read TGTGCCAGCAGCCCGACAGGGAGGAATGAAAAACTGTTTTTT. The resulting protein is CASSPTGRNEKLFF.